Included here is one T cell receptor (beta chain) sequence, with context. V dropped 6 bases and J dropped 2; count of bases not matched to a gene: 9. Germline CDR1 is SNHLY and CDR2 is FYNNEI. The CDR3 is made up of 16 amino acids. This specimen belongs to a study of blood T cell repertoires in COVID-19. Assay used: immunoSEQ multiplex PCR; TCRdb lists only in-frame clones, some missing. Of roughly 400,000 clones listed, more than 70% were seen once; the top ten hold 1.4% to 1.5%. The chain combines TRBV2 with TRBJ2-3; 9 bases fit TRBD2. The sequencing input was PBMCs or T cells enriched from blood (not recorded which). The clonotype was recovered from a woman younger than 30 who had been exposed to COVID-19. The CDR3 nucleotides are TGTGCCAGCAGAGAGAGGGGACTAGCCTCCACAGATACGCAGTATTTT. Translated, it gives CASRERGLASTDTQYF.